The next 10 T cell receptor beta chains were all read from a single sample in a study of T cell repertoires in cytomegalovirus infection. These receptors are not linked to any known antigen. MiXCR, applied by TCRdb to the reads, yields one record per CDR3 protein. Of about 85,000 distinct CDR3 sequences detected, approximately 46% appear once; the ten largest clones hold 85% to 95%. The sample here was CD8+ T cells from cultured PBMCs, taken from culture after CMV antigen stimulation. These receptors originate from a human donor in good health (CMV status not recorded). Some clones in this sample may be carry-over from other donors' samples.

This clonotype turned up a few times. The CDR3 DNA is TGTGCCAGCAGGGGGACTAGCGGGAGAGCCGGGGAGCTGTTTTTT. Translating it yields CASRGTSGRAGELFF. This chain connects TRBV12-3 or TRBV12-4 to TRBJ2-2; 14 nucleotides match TRBD2. After removal of 6 bases from V and 6 bases from J, the junction contained 3 bases not matched to a gene. The CDR3 totals 15 residues.

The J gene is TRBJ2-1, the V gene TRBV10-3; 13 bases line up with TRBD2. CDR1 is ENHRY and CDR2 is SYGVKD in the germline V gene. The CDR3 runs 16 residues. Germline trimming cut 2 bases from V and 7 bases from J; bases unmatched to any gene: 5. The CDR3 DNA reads TGTGCCATCAGTGAGCCGACTAGCGGGAGGAGAAATGAGCAGTTCTTC. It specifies CAISEPTSGRRNEQFF.

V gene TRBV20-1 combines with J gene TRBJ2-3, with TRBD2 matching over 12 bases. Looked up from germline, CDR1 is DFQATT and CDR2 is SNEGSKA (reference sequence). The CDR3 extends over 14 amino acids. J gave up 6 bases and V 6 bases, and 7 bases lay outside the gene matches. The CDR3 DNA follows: TGCAGTGCCGTTCTAGCGGGAGGGGAGGATACGCAGTATTTT. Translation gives CSAVLAGGEDTQYF.

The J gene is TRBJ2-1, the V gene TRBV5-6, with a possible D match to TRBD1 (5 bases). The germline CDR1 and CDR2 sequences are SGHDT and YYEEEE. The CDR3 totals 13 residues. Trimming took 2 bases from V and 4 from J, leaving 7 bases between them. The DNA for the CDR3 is TGTGCCAGCAGCTTTGACAGATACAATGAGCAGTTCTTC. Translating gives CASSFDRYNEQFF.

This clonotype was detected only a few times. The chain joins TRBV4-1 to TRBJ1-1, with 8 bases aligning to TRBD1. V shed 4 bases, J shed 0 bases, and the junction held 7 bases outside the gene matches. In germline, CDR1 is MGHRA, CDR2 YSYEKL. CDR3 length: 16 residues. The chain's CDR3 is CASSPGTTGVNTEAFF. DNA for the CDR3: TGCGCCAGCAGCCCCGGGACGACAGGGGTGAACACTGAAGCTTTCTTT.

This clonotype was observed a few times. The CDR3 protein is CASSPPTGVQETQYF. The DNA for the CDR3 is TGTGCCAGCAGCCCGCCTACAGGGGTACAAGAGACCCAGTACTTC. The chain has TRBV7-6 and TRBJ2-5; 7 nucleotides match TRBD1. After removal of 5 bases from V and 2 bases from J, the junction contained 8 bases not matched to a gene. The CDR3 contains 15 residues. Looked up from germline, CDR1 is SGHVS and CDR2 is FNYEAQ.

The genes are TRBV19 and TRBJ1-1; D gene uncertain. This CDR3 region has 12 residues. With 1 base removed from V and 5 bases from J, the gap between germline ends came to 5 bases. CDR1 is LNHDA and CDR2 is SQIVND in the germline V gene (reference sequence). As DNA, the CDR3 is TGTGCCAGTAGTATAGGGCGAACTGAAGCTTTCTTT. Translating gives CASSIGRTEAFF.

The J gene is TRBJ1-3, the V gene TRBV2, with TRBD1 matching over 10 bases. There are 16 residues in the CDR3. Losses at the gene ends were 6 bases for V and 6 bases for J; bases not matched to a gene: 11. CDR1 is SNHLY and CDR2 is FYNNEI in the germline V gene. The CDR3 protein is CASRARQGAHENTIYF. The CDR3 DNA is TGTGCCAGCAGGGCTCGACAGGGGGCTCATGAAAACACCATATATTTT.

The CDR3 nucleotides read TGTGCCAGCAGCTACAGGGACGGCTACACCTTC. This codes for CASSYRDGYTF. The chain is built from TRBV7-8 and TRBJ1-2; D possibly corresponds to TRBD1 (6 bases). The CDR3 runs to 11 residues. Deletions cut 4 bases from V and 8 bases from J, with 8 bases between. Germline lookup yields CDR1 SGHVS and CDR2 FQNEAQ.

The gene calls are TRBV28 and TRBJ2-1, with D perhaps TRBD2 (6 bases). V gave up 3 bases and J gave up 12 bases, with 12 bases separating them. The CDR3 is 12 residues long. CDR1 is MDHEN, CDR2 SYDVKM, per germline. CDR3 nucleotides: TGTGCCAGCAGTTTCGTGACCGGGGGGCAGTTCTTC. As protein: CASSFVTGGQFF.